Shown below are 5 T cell receptor beta chains from a single sample sequenced in a study of PD-1 blockade in classical Hodgkin lymphoma. After autologous stem cell transplantation all patients relapsed, and prior brentuximab vedotin exposure differed between cohorts. The data were produced by immunoSEQ multiplex PCR, yet TCRdb's version contains in-frame clones alone and is incomplete. This table has almost 100,000 clones, just under 95% appearing once. The sequencing here drew on peripheral blood mononuclear cells (PBMCs), taken at baseline. Source of these receptors: a human donor with classical Hodgkin lymphoma.

The rearrangement links TRBV6-1 to TRBJ1-1; D remains ambiguous. The CDR3 runs to 17 residues. CDR1 and CDR2 from the germline V gene are MNHNS and SASEGT. V lost 1 base and J 3 bases, leaving 18 bases between the germline ends. The CDR3 reads CASSEVPLGWTYTEAFF. In DNA, the CDR3 is TGTGCCAGCAGTGAAGTGCCCTTAGGTTGGACTTACACTGAAGCTTTCTTT.

This chain connects TRBV5-6 to TRBJ2-5; D perhaps matches TRBD1 (5 bases). V was pared by 3 bases and J by 2 bases, with 11 bases between. The CDR3 consists of 14 residues. CDR1 is SGHDT and CDR2 is YYEEEE in the germline V gene. CDR3: CASSSGDRQETQYF. The CDR3 bases are TGTGCCAGCAGCTCGGGCGACAGACAAGAGACCCAGTACTTC.

There are a few counts of this clone. The rearrangement joins TRBV5-5 to TRBJ2-1; 10 bases fit TRBD1. Germline values: CDR1 SGHKS, CDR2 YYEKEE (reference sequence). Trimming at V came to 2 bases and at J to 5 bases, leaving 4 bases not matched to a gene. The CDR3 contains 15 residues. DNA for the CDR3: TGTGCCAGCAGCTTCCGGGGACAGGGGAACAATGAGCAGTTCTTC. Residues: CASSFRGQGNNEQFF.

The chain carries TRBV30 and TRBJ2-5; 7 bases align to TRBD1. This CDR3 spans 16 amino acids. V shed 1 base, J shed 2 bases, and the junction held 10 bases outside the gene matches. The germline gives CDR1 GTSNPN, CDR2 SVGIG (reference sequence). CDR3 DNA: TGTGCCTGGAGTGATGACACTGACAGGGAACAAGAGACCCAGTACTTC. Amino acids: CAWSDDTDREQETQYF. Full variable domain (missing parts from reference TRBV30 and TRBJ2-5): SQTIHQWPATLVQPVGSPLSLECTVEGTSNPNLYWYRQAAGRGLQLLFYSVGIGQISSEVPQNLSASRPQDRQFILSSKKLLLSDSGFYLCAWSDDTDREQETQYFGPGTRLLVL.

The sample holds one count of this clone. The chain is built from TRBV6-1 and TRBJ2-4; D uncertain. Germline-derived CDR1 and CDR2 are MNHNS and SASEGT. V lost 2 bases and J lost 0, with 11 bases in between. The CDR3 extends over 16 amino acids. As DNA, the CDR3 is TGTGCCAGCAGTGAATATCAGCTGATAGCCAAAAACATTCAGTACTTC. Translating it yields CASSEYQLIAKNIQYF.